This is a list of T cell receptor beta chains from one sample in a study of OX40 agonist ivuxolimab in advanced cancers. Sequenced by immunoSEQ multiplex PCR; TCRdb stores in-frame clones only, minus some. In the table there are about 62,000 clones, roughly 88% of which are singletons. The source was CD4+ or CD8+ T cells sorted from blood, collected in a trial of the OX40 agonist ivuxolimab. The receptors come from an adult with an advanced solid tumor such as melanoma, head and neck, liver or kidney cancer. CDR3s include the opening cysteine and the closing phenylalanine or tryptophan. The D gene is left open where the match is weak. Where a row states a size, it is once, few, many or the class of an expanded clone; other rows omit it.

CDR3 DNA	CDR3 protein	V gene	J gene	clone size	D gene
TGTGCCAGCATGGGGGGCAGGCGGAGGACTGAAGCTTTCTTT	CASMGGRRRTEAFF	TRBV6-5	TRBJ1-1	NA	NA
TGCGCCAGCAGCCAAGATGGGGGCTCCGGGACAAGGGCCCCTTTTAACTATGGCTACACCTTC	CASSQDGGSGTRAPFNYGYTF	TRBV4-1	TRBJ1-2	NA	NA
TGTGCCAGCAGCCCCTCAAAGGGGGGCGTACGAACCACAGATACGCAGTATTTT	CASSPSKGGVRTTDTQYF	TRBV7-6	TRBJ2-3	NA	NA
TGTGCCATCAGTGAGGTCGGCAGCGGGGAAAACATTCAGTACTTC	CAISEVGSGENIQYF	TRBV10-3	TRBJ2-4	NA	TRBD2
TGTGCCAGCAGCTCGTTATGGGACAGGGGGGATACCCGTTCCGAGACCCAGTACTTC	CASSSLWDRGDTRSETQYF	TRBV11-2	TRBJ2-5	once	TRBD1
TGTGCCACCAGCAGAGGGAGTCGTAGCGGGGGGGCAAAAACCGGGGAGCTGTTTTTT	CATSRGSRSGGAKTGELFF	TRBV15	TRBJ2-2	NA	TRBD2
TGTGCCAGTAGGGACACCAACTATGGCTACACCTTC	CASRDTNYGYTF	TRBV19	TRBJ1-2	NA	NA
TGTGCCAGCAGCTTGGACAGCCGAAGGCAGTTCTTC	CASSLDSRRQFF	TRBV5-4	TRBJ2-1	NA	NA
TGTGCCAGCAGCGCAGGCGGAGGACTAGCGGGAGAGCAGTTCTTC	CASSAGGGLAGEQFF	TRBV9	TRBJ2-1	NA	TRBD2
TGTGCCAGCAGCCAAGAGACTAGCGGGGGGGCCGGTACCGGGGAGCTGTTTTTT	CASSQETSGGAGTGELFF	TRBV4-2	TRBJ2-2	NA	TRBD2
TGTGCCAGCAGTGAGGGGATGGACCAGCATTTT	CASSEGMDQHF	TRBV25-1	TRBJ1-5	few	NA